The clone carrying this T cell receptor (beta chain) was recorded many times. The entry originates in a study of regulatory T cells in long-lasting Graves disease. The time point was: newly diagnosed GD, antithyroid drugs for less than 3 months. Extracted PBMC RNA gave rise to the TCR library. Libraries of TCR beta came from iRepertoire HTBI primers plus Arm-PCR of CDR3 regions. TCRdb itself ran the multiplex PCR reads through MiXCR, one entry per CDR3 protein. The sample lists under 700,000 distinct CDR3 sequences; about 16% were seen once. This sample was also put to use in a study of T cells in Graves' hyperthyroidism and ophthalmopathy.

The sequence was collected from a woman aged 35-65 years with Graves disease. Sequences were derived from peripheral blood mononuclear cells (PBMCs), sampled at new diagnosis, from a patient treated with antithyroid drugs.

CDR3 region: CASSSPRRVHEQFF. The CDR3 DNA is TGTGCCAGCAGCTCTCCTAGGAGGGTCCATGAGCAGTTCTTC. The chain employs TRBV11-3 and TRBJ2-1; weak D call: TRBD2 (6 bases). V was cut by 4 bases and J by 8 bases, with 15 bases left in between. There are 14 residues in the CDR3. Germline CDR1 and CDR2: SGHNT and YENEEA.